The T cell receptor (beta chain) described here comes from a study of blood T cell repertoires in COVID-19 (dated by TCRdb to 2019 to 2021). Looking at the study overall: Samples from collaborators originated in the United States, Italy and Spain and spanned both the acute and convalescent phases of COVID-19. The prospective study material was composed of cDNA or gDNA derived from T cells, B-cell-depleted T cells, or PBMCs. Deeply sampled blood TCRbeta repertoires from subjects exposed to, actively infected with, or recovered from COVID-19 were included in the dataset. The repertoires were released in a freely available public database meant as a resource for research on the immune response to SARS-CoV-2. Samples were obtained from the ongoing ImmuneRACE study (first 160 participants) and from 1,200 or so subjects provided by 6 global collaborators. Nearly every sample came with metadata listing a de-identified subject ID, COVID-19 status, age in years and sex. Where available, HLA class I and class II types were obtained from metadata supplied by the sample provider rather than from assay-based typing.

Findings and caveats that apply to the study as a whole: Clinical and demographic metadata were provided uncurated, with the amount varying by source and participant.

For this chain, trimming is 2 bases at the V end and 3 bases at the J end, and the number of junction bases without a gene match is 11. For CDR1 and CDR2, the germline V gene lists SGHTA and FQGTGA. Including cysteine and phenylalanine, the CDR3 has 18 amino acids. Only the CDR3 DNA is retained, 54 bases long and in frame from the first base. Notes on this clone: Its antigen target is currently unknown. Per-base qualities were not stored, and no clone one base away is much larger.

The immunoSEQ Assay, a bias-controlled multiplex PCR, was used to amplify TCRbeta CDR3 regions from genomic DNA. Per the source publication's procedure: Within the assay, amplification of reference gene primers was used to estimate how many nucleated cells each sample contained. Sequence reads were collapsed and filtered to measure the absolute abundance of every unique TCRbeta CDR3 rearrangement. Productive Simpson clonality was computed per sample as the square root of Simpson's diversity index over productive rearrangements. This is the immuneACCESS table as TCRdb keeps it, with only in-frame sequences that have V and J called. A part of the clones is gone; compared with another copy, unresolved V genes explain less than half, and the rest is unexplained. V and J calls and clone size are given by that table; D and trimming were obtained from the DNA. The sample records over 80,000 clones, roughly nine tenths of which are singletons. The leading ten clones occupy roughly 2% of the sample.

The collaborating institutions used their own protocols to collect whole blood in K2EDTA tubes. For TCRbeta analysis, collaborators shipped samples in one of three forms: frozen whole blood, isolated PBMCs, or DNA extracted from either of those sample types. The sequenced sample consisted of peripheral blood. This receptor was taken from a human donor with active COVID-19. The donor label of this sample is uncertain. The chain is assembled from TRBV7-3 and TRBJ2-5; 11 middle bases align to TRBD2. The sequenced DNA is TGTGCCAGCAGCTTAGTGGTGCTGGCTAGCGGGGGGAAAGAGACCCAGTACTTC. This gives the protein CASSLVVLASGGKETQYF.